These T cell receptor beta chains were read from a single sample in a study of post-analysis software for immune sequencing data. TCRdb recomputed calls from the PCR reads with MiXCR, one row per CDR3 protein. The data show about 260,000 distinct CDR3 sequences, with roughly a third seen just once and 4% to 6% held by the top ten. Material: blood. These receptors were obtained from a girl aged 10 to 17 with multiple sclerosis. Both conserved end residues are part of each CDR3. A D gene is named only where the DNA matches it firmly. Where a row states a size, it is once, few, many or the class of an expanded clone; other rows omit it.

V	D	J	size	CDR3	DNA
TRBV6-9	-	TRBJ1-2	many	CASSYSILRSVGYTF	TGTGCCAGCAGTTATTCGATCTTGAGGAGTGTGGGCTACACCTTC
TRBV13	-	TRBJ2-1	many	CASSYQGREQFF	TGTGCCAGCAGCTATCAGGGTCGGGAGCAGTTCTTC
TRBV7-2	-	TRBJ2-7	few	CASSLAYSGEQYF	TGTGCCAGCAGCTTAGCGTACAGTGGCGAGCAGTACTTC
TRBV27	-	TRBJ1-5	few	CASSLPGRNQPQHF	TGTGCCAGCAGTTTACCGGGACGCAATCAGCCCCAGCATTTT
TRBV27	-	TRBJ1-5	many	CASSYPNQPQHF	TGTGCCAGCAGTTACCCCAATCAGCCCCAGCATTTT
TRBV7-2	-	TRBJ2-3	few	CASSLAGGPVDTQYF	TGTGCCAGCAGCTTAGCGGGGGGGCCCGTAGATACGCAGTATTTT
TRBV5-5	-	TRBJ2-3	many	CASSFKWGYEASGTDTQYF	TGTGCCAGCAGCTTCAAATGGGGGTATGAGGCCAGCGGCACAGATACGCAGTATTTT
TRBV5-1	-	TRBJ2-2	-	CASSLGQVMTGELFF	TGCGCCAGCAGCTTGGGTCAGGTGATGACCGGGGAGCTGTTTTTT
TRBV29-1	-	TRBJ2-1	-	CSVPLGRSSLNNEQFF	TGCAGCGTCCCTCTCGGTAGGTCTAGCCTCAACAATGAGCAGTTCTTC
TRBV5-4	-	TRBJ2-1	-	CASSLGPFYGQDGKQFF	TGTGCCAGCAGCTTGGGACCCTTTTATGGCCAAGACGGGAAGCAGTTCTTC
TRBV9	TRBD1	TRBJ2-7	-	CASSEGAGAYEQYF	TGTGCCAGCAGCGAGGGGGCAGGGGCCTACGAGCAGTACTTC
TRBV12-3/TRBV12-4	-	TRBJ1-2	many	CASSERGRKFGYTF	TGTGCCAGCAGTGAGCGGGGCCGCAAGTTTGGCTACACCTTC
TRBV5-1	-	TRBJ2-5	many	CASSPGLQGETQYF	TGCGCCAGCAGCCCGGGACTTCAAGGGGAGACCCAGTACTTC
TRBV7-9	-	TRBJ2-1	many	CASRDLSSYNEQFF	TGTGCCAGTCGGGACTTGAGCTCCTACAATGAGCAGTTCTTC
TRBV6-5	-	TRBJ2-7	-	CASSPALGPYEQYF	TGTGCCAGCAGTCCGGCCCTAGGGCCCTACGAGCAGTACTTC
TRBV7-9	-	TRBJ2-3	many	CASSPPDTDTQYF	TGTGCCAGCAGCCCCCCCGACACAGATACGCAGTATTTT
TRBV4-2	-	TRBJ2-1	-	CASSQEGQLRPLYNEQFF	TGTGCCAGCAGCCAAGAAGGTCAGTTGCGACCGCTCTACAATGAGCAGTTCTTC
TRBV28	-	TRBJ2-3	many	CATQLGANTQYF	TGTGCCACCCAGTTAGGGGCCAATACGCAGTATTTT
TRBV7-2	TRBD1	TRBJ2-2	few	CASSSQLSGTGLQGPGELFF	TGTGCCAGCAGCTCCCAACTCTCCGGGACAGGGTTGCAGGGTCCCGGGGAGCTGTTTTTT
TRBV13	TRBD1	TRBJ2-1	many	CASRRQGWSYNEQFF	TGTGCCAGCCGAAGACAGGGGTGGTCCTACAATGAGCAGTTCTTC
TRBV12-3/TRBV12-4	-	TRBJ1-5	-	CASSYDRSNQPQHF	TGTGCCAGCAGTTACGACAGGAGCAATCAGCCCCAGCATTTT
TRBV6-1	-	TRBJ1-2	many	CASSEDPGDNYGYTF	TGTGCCAGCAGTGAAGATCCTGGCGATAACTATGGCTACACCTTC
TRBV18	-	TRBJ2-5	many	CASSPEKETQYF	TGTGCCAGCTCACCAGAGAAAGAGACCCAGTACTTC
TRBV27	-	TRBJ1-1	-	CASSSPPLNTEAFF	TGTGCCAGCAGTTCTCCCCCCTTGAACACTGAAGCTTTCTTT
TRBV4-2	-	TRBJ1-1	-	CASSQDVLARRAFF	TGTGCCAGCAGCCAAGATGTTCTAGCCAGAAGAGCTTTCTTT
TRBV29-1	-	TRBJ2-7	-	CSVRPPGFYEQYF	TGCAGCGTTCGACCCCCAGGGTTCTACGAGCAGTACTTC
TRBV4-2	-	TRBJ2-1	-	CASRLYTGEQFF	TGTGCCAGCCGACTTTACACTGGTGAGCAGTTCTTC
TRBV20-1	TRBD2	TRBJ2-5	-	CSAHLRGAAGGETQYF	TGCAGTGCTCATCTCCGAGGCGCGGCGGGAGGAGAGACCCAGTACTTC